This is a list of T cell receptor beta chains from one sample in a study of cytomegalovirus exposure and HLA in healthy donors. Measured with immunoSEQ multiplex PCR; TCRdb has only the in-frame clones, and not every one. The sample consists of approximately 100,000 clones, approximately 85% of them appearing once. The sequenced material came from PBMCs. All receptors derive from a man younger than 40 in good health and CMV-seronegative. Each CDR3 is given with its conserved first and last residue. The D gene is left open where the match is weak. Clone size is shown for a subset of rows, as once, few, many or a class of expanded clone.

len	abundance	v_gene	j_gene	d_gene	CDR3aa	CDR3nt
14	NA	TRBV9	TRBJ1-2	TRBD1	CASSKERQGYGYTF	TGTGCCAGCTCAAAGGAACGACAGGGGTATGGCTACACCTTC
12	NA	TRBV13	TRBJ2-5	NA	CASSHSQETQYF	TGTGCCAGCAGCCACAGCCAAGAGACCCAGTACTTC
11	NA	TRBV20-1	TRBJ1-4	NA	CSARLDSREFF	TGCAGTGCTAGGTTGGACAGCCGAGAATTTTTT
21	NA	TRBV21-1	TRBJ2-1	NA	CASSKPSRRGSGYDAYNEQFF	TGTGCCAGCAGCAAACCCTCAAGGCGGGGTAGCGGGTACGACGCCTACAATGAGCAGTTCTTC
14	NA	TRBV29-1	TRBJ2-2	TRBD2	CSVASGSNTGELFF	TGCAGCGTCGCTAGCGGGAGTAACACCGGGGAGCTGTTTTTT
16	NA	TRBV5-1	TRBJ1-4	NA	CASSSSDSRVGEKLFF	TGCGCCAGCAGCTCTTCGGACAGCCGAGTGGGTGAAAAACTGTTTTTT
16	NA	TRBV5-4	TRBJ1-1	TRBD1	CASRLTGGVYNTEAFF	TGTGCCAGCAGATTAACAGGGGGCGTTTATAACACTGAAGCTTTCTTT
12	NA	TRBV28	TRBJ1-2	NA	CASRRGNYGYTF	TGTGCCAGCAGGCGGGGGAACTATGGCTACACCTTC
16	NA	TRBV28	TRBJ2-5	TRBD1	CASRNTGGIRQETQYF	TGTGCCAGCAGAAATACAGGGGGAATACGGCAAGAGACCCAGTACTTC
16	NA	TRBV27	TRBJ2-1	TRBD2	CASSLGTSGSYPLWFF	TGTGCCAGCAGTCTCGGGACTAGCGGGAGTTACCCCCTTTGGTTCTTC
14	NA	TRBV28	TRBJ1-5	TRBD1	CASSPDRGPQPQHF	TGTGCCAGCAGTCCCGACAGGGGGCCTCAGCCCCAGCATTTT
16	NA	TRBV6-5	TRBJ2-7	TRBD2	CASSYSSLAGVYEQYF	TGTGCCAGCAGTTACTCGAGTCTAGCGGGAGTTTACGAGCAGTACTTC
14	NA	TRBV6-6	TRBJ1-5	TRBD1	CATWDRFNGQPQHF	TGTGCCACCTGGGACAGGTTTAACGGGCAGCCCCAGCATTTT
17	NA	TRBV27	TRBJ2-5	NA	CASSPTFGRGAQETQYF	TGTGCCAGCAGTCCTACCTTTGGGAGGGGGGCCCAAGAGACCCAGTACTTC
17	NA	TRBV7-9	TRBJ2-5	NA	CASSLLPAGIIQETQYF	TGTGCCAGCAGCTTACTACCGGCGGGAATTATCCAAGAGACCCAGTACTTC
12	once	TRBV6-5	TRBJ2-1	NA	CASRQGGGEQFF	TGTGCCAGCAGACAGGGAGGGGGTGAGCAGTTCTTC
13	few	TRBV28	TRBJ2-7	TRBD2	CAATTSGRFEQYF	TGTGCCGCTACGACTAGCGGGAGGTTCGAGCAGTACTTC
12	once	TRBV27	TRBJ2-5	NA	CASSLRGETQYF	TGTGCCAGCAGTTTAAGAGGGGAGACCCAGTACTTC
13	NA	TRBV2	TRBJ2-7	NA	CACSRGFSYEQYF	TGTGCCTGTAGCCGGGGTTTCTCCTACGAGCAGTACTTC
12	NA	TRBV14	TRBJ2-3	NA	CASSPFTDTQYF	TGTGCCAGCAGCCCGTTCACAGATACGCAGTATTTT
12	NA	TRBV7-6	TRBJ2-5	TRBD1	CTTGGYRETQYF	TGTACCACAGGGGGCTATCGAGAGACCCAGTACTTC
16	NA	TRBV28	TRBJ1-2	TRBD1	CASSSEEGAGIYGYTF	TGTGCCAGCAGTTCGGAGGAGGGGGCTGGTATCTATGGCTACACCTTC
16	NA	TRBV5-4	TRBJ2-7	NA	CASSRMTREWSYEQYF	TGTGCCAGCAGCCGTATGACAAGGGAGTGGTCCTACGAGCAGTACTTC
16	NA	TRBV4-1	TRBJ2-1	TRBD2	CASSQEASGGADEQFF	TGCGCCAGCAGCCAAGAAGCTAGCGGGGGGGCCGATGAGCAGTTCTTC
20	NA	TRBV9	TRBJ2-1	TRBD2	CASSAPGLAGGGGSYNEQFF	TGTGCCAGCAGCGCCCCGGGACTAGCGGGAGGGGGGGGCTCCTACAATGAGCAGTTCTTC
13	NA	TRBV11-1	TRBJ2-1	NA	CASSGPLQEGKFF	TGTGCCAGCAGCGGCCCGTTACAGGAGGGGAAGTTCTTC
16	NA	TRBV11-2	TRBJ2-7	TRBD1	CASSLEGTGIAYEQYF	TGTGCCAGCAGCTTAGAAGGGACAGGGATCGCGTACGAGCAGTACTTC
14	few	TRBV6-1	TRBJ2-1	NA	CASSPLSSYNEQFF	TGTGCCAGCAGTCCACTGAGCTCCTACAATGAGCAGTTCTTC
16	NA	TRBV10-2	TRBJ1-1	NA	CASLTGEMGSNTEAFF	TGCGCCAGCTTAACCGGGGAGATGGGCTCGAACACTGAAGCTTTCTTT
18	NA	TRBV4-2	TRBJ2-1	NA	CASSQDLRGATSYNEQFF	TGTGCCAGCAGCCAAGATTTAAGGGGCGCGACCTCCTACAATGAGCAGTTCTTC
18	NA	TRBV5-6	TRBJ2-3	TRBD2	CASSRLSGRAYSADTQYF	TGTGCCAGCAGCCGCCTGTCGGGGAGGGCCTATTCTGCAGATACGCAGTATTTT
13	NA	TRBV28	TRBJ1-1	NA	CASSSTRVPGAFF	TGTGCCAGCAGTTCCACTCGGGTCCCGGGAGCTTTCTTT
16	NA	TRBV18	TRBJ1-2	NA	CASSLESWGTHYGYTF	TGTGCCAGCTCACTCGAAAGTTGGGGGACTCACTATGGCTACACCTTC
16	NA	TRBV9	TRBJ2-1	NA	CASSVGVETSYNEQFF	TGTGCCAGCAGCGTCGGTGTAGAGACTTCCTACAATGAGCAGTTCTTC
14	NA	TRBV5-4	TRBJ2-7	NA	CASTPGHQLKEQYF	TGTGCCAGCACCCCGGGACACCAACTTAAGGAGCAGTACTTC